This TCR beta chain was retrieved from a study of Ad26.COV2.S vaccination and SARS-CoV-2 variants. Treatment described: roughly 18 received Ad26.COV2.S at low or high dose, single or two shots; several received placebo; per-sample allocation not given. It was on day 63 after the first vaccine or placebo injection that samples were taken. Clones were sequenced by immunoSEQ multiplex PCR, and TCRdb holds only the in-frame ones, with some missing. The sample holds 350,000 to 500,000 clones, 75% to 95% seen once. The V end lost 7 bases, the J end lost 6 bases, and 10 bases lay between the germline ends. CDR1 and CDR2 (germline): LNHDA, SQIVND (reference sequence). CDR3 length: 12 residues.

The chain joins TRBV19 to TRBJ1-5, with D uncertain. The material was peripheral blood, obtained in a trial of Ad26.COV2.S vaccine versus placebo. This clonotype was sampled from a person aged 18-65 years who received the Ad26.COV2.S COVID-19 vaccine or a placebo. CDR3 DNA: TGTGCCAGTAACTCAGGAGGTCAGCCCCAGCATTTT. Amino acid sequence: CASNSGGQPQHF.